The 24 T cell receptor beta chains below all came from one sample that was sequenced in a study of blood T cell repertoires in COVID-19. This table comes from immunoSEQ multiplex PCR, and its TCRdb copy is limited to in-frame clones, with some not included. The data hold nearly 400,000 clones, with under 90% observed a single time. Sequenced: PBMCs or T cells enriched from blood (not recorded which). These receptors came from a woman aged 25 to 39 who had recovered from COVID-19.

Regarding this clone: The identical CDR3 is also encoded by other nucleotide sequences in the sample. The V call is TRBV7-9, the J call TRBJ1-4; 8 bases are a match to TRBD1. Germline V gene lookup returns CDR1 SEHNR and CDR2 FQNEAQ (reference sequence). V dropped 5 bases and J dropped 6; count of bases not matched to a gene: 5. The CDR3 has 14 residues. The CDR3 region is CASSLGQGDEKLFF. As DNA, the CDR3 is TGTGCCAGCAGCCTTGGACAGGGTGATGAAAAACTGTTTTTT.

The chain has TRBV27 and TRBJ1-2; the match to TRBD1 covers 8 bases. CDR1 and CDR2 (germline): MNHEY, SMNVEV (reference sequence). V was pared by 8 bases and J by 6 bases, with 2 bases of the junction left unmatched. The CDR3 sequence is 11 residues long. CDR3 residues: CASGQGNGYTF. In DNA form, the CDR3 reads TGTGCCAGCGGACAGGGTAATGGCTACACCTTC.

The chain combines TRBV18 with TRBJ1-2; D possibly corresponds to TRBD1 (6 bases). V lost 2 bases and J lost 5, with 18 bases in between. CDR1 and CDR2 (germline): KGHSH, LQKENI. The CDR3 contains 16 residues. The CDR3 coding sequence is TGTGCCAGCTCACCAACTGGACAGAGTATTTTTTATGGCTACACCTTC. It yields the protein CASSPTGQSIFYGYTF.

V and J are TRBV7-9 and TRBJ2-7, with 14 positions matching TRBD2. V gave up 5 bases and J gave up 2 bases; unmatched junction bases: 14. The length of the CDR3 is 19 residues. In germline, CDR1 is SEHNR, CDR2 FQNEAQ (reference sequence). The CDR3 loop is CASSPPGLAGAFLAYEQYF. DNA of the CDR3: TGTGCCAGCAGCCCGCCGGGACTAGCGGGAGCTTTTTTGGCCTACGAGCAGTACTTC.

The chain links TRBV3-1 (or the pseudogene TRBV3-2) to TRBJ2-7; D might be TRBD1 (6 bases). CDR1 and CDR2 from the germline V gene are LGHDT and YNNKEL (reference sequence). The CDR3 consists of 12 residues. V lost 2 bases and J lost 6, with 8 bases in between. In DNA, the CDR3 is TGTGCCAGCAGCCAAACAGGGATCGAGCAGTACTTC. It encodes CASSQTGIEQYF.

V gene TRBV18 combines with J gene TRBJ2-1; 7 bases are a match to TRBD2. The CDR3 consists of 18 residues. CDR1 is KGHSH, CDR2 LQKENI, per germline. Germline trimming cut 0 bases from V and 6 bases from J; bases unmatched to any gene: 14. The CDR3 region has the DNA TGTGCCAGCTCACCACCGCGGACTAGTCTACCCAGCGGCAATGAGCAGTTCTTC. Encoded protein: CASSPPRTSLPSGNEQFF. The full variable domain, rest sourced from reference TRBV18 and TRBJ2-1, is NAGVMQNPRHLVRRRGQEARLRCSPMKGHSHVYWYRQLPEEGLKFMVYLQKENIIDESGMPKERFSAEFPKEGPSILRIQQVVRGDSAAYFCASSPPRTSLPSGNEQFFGPGTRLTVL.

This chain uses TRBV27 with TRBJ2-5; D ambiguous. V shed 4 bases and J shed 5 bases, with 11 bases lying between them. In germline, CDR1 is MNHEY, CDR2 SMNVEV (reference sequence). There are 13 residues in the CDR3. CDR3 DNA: TGTGCCAGCAGTTCGGTCCTACGGGAGACCCAGTACTTC. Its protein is CASSSVLRETQYF.

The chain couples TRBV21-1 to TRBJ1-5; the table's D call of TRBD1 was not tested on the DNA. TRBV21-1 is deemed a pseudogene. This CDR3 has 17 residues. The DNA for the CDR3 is TGTGCCAGCCTAAATAGCCTCCCAGGGATTCATGGTCAGCCCCAGCATTTT. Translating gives CASLNSLPGIHGQPQHF.

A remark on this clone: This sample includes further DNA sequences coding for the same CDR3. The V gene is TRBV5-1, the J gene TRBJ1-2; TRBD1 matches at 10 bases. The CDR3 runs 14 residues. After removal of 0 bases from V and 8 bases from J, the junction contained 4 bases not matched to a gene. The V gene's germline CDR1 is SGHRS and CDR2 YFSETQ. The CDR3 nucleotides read TGCGCCAGCAGCTTGGGACAGGGGGCTGGAGGCTACACCTTC. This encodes CASSLGQGAGGYTF.

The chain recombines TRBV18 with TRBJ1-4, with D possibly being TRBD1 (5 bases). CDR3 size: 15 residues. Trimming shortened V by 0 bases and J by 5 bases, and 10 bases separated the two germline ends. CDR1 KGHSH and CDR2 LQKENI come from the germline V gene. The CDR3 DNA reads TGTGCCAGCTCACCACCAAATGGGGCAAATGAAAAACTGTTTTTT. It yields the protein CASSPPNGANEKLFF.

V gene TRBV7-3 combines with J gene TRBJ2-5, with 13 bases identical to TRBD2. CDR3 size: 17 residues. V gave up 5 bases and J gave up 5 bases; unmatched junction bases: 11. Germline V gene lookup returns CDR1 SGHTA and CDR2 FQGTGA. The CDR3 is CASSLAGLAGEGETQYF. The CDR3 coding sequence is TGTGCCAGCAGCCTCGCCGGACTAGCGGGAGAAGGGGAGACCCAGTACTTC. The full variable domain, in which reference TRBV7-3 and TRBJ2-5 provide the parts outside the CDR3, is GAGVSQTPSNKVTEKGKYVELRCDPISGHTALYWYRQSLGQGPEFLIYFQGTGAADDSGLPNDRFFAVRPEGSVSTLKIQRTERGDSAVYLCASSLAGLAGEGETQYFGPGTRLLVL.

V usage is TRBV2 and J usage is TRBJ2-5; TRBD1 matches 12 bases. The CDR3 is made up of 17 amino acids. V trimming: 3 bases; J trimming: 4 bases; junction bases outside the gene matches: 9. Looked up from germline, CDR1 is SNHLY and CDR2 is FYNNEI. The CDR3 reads CASSDWGRGQGAETQYF. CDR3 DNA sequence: TGTGCCAGCAGTGATTGGGGTCGGGGACAGGGGGCAGAGACCCAGTACTTC.

The DNA for the CDR3 is TGCGCCAGCAGCTTGGGAGCCGGGACAGGGATAGATGAGCAGTTCTTC. It translates to CASSLGAGTGIDEQFF. The rearrangement uses TRBV5-1 and TRBJ2-1; 9 nucleotides agree with TRBD1. This CDR3 has 16 amino acids. The junction had 9 bases not matched to a gene; V was cut back by 0 bases and J by 8 bases. The V gene's germline CDR1 is SGHRS and CDR2 YFSETQ.

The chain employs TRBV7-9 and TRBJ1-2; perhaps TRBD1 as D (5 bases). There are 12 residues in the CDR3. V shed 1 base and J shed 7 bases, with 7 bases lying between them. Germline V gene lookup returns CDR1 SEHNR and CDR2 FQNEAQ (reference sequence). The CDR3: CASSLDRLGYTF. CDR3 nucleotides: TGTGCCAGCAGCTTAGACAGGCTTGGCTACACCTTC.

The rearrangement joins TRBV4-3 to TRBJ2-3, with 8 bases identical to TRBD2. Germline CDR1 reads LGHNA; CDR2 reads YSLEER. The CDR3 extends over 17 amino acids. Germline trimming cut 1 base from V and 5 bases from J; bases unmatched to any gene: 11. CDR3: CASSQALAGGMIDTQYF. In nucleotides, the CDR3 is TGCGCCAGCAGCCAAGCCCTGGCGGGGGGTATGATAGATACGCAGTATTTT.

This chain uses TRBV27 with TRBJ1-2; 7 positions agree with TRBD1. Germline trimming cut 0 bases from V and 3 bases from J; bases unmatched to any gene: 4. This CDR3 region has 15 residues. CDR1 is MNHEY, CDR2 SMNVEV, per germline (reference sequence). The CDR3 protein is CASSLSGGGYYGYTF. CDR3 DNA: TGTGCCAGCAGTTTATCAGGGGGCGGCTACTATGGCTACACCTTC.

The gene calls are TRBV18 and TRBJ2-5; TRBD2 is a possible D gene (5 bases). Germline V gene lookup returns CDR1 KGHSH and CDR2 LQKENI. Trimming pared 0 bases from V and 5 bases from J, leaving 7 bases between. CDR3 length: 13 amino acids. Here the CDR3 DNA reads TGTGCCAGCTCACCACCCGGGATGGAGACCCAGTACTTC. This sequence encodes CASSPPGMETQYF.

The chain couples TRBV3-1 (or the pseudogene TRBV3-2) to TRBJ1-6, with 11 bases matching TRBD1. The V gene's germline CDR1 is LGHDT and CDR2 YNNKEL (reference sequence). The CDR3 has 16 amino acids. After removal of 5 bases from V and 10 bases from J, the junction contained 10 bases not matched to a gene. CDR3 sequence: CASSVWWDRGNSPLHF. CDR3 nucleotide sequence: TGTGCCAGCAGCGTATGGTGGGACAGGGGGAACTCACCCCTCCACTTT.

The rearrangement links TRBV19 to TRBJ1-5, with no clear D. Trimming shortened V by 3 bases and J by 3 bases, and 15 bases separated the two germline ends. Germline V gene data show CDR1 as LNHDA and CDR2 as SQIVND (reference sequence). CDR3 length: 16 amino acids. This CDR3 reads CASSIGGIYFNQPQHF. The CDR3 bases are TGTGCCAGTAGTATTGGCGGCATATACTTCAATCAGCCCCAGCATTTT.

In DNA form, the CDR3 reads TGTGCCAGCAGCCAAGTTGTGGGGCGATATGGCTACACCTTC. Translating it yields CASSQVVGRYGYTF. The chain has TRBV4-2 and TRBJ1-2, with D tentatively TRBD1 (5 bases). V dropped 1 base and J dropped 5 bases, with 11 bases sitting between them. The germline gives CDR1 LGHNA, CDR2 YNFKEQ. CDR3 length: 14 residues.

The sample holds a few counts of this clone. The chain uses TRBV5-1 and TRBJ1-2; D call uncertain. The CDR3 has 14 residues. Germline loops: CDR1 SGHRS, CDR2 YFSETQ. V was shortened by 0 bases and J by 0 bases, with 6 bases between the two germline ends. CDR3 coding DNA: TGCGCCAGCAGCTTGGGAGGGACTAACTATGGCTACACCTTC. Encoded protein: CASSLGGTNYGYTF.

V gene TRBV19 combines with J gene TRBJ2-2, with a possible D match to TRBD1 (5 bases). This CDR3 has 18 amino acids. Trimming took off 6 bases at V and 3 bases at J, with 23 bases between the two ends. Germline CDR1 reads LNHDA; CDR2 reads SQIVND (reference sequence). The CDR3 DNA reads TGTGCCAGTAGGCACAAATCGCAGGGTGACCCGTACACCGGGGAGCTGTTTTTT. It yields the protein CASRHKSQGDPYTGELFF.

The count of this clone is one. Here the CDR3 reads CASSEVVAGPYEQYF. The CDR3 DNA is TGTGCCAGCAGTGAAGTGGTAGCGGGACCTTACGAGCAGTACTTC. The chain joins TRBV2 to TRBJ2-7; 8 bases are shared with TRBD2. The CDR3 runs to 15 residues. Trimming at V came to 1 base and at J to 4 bases, leaving 6 bases not matched to a gene. In germline, CDR1 is SNHLY, CDR2 FYNNEI.

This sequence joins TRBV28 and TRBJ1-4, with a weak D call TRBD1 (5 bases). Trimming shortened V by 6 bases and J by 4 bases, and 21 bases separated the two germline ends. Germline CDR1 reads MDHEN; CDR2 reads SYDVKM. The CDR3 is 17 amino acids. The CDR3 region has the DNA TGTGCCAGCAGCCCAGTCGGTATCAAAAGGGGTAATGAAAAACTGTTTTTT. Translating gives CASSPVGIKRGNEKLFF.